Following are 26 T cell receptor beta chains from one sample sequenced in a study of blood T cell repertoires in COVID-19. The repertoire was sequenced with immunoSEQ multiplex PCR; TCRdb's copy has only in-frame clones and lacks some. The table shows fewer than 350,000 clones, with over 80% occurring only once. Sequenced sample: PBMCs or T cells enriched from blood (not recorded which). The origin of the receptors is a woman in her 30s with acute COVID-19.

The gene calls are TRBV6-2 or TRBV6-3 and TRBJ2-7; 8 nucleotides line up with TRBD2. Trimming took 6 bases from V and 5 from J; bases not matched to a gene: 12. CDR1 MNHEY and CDR2 SVGEGT come from the germline V gene. This CDR3 is built from 15 residues. The CDR3 region has the DNA TGTGCCAGCAGCTTTCACTTAGCGGGAAGCCACGAGCAGTACTTC. Its translation: CASSFHLAGSHEQYF.

This chain links TRBV6-5 with TRBJ2-7, with TRBD2 matching 13 bases. The CDR3 runs to 16 residues. V was pared by 4 bases and J by 5 bases, with 8 bases of the junction left unmatched. Germline loops: CDR1 MNHEY, CDR2 SVGAGI. CDR3 loop: CASSSTLAGGPHEQYF. The CDR3 nucleotides are TGTGCCAGCAGTTCCACACTAGCGGGAGGGCCCCACGAGCAGTACTTC.

The rearrangement uses TRBV19 and TRBJ2-1; 9 positions match TRBD2. With 10 bases clipped from V and 5 bases from J, the junction kept 9 bases outside the gene matches. The germline V gene encodes CDR1 LNHDA and CDR2 SQIVND (reference sequence). CDR3 length equals 14 residues. This CDR3 is CATAALAGNNEQFF. For the CDR3, the DNA is TGTGCCACCGCCGCCCTAGCGGGGAACAATGAGCAGTTCTTC. The full variable domain, with the rest looked up from reference TRBV19 and TRBJ2-1, is DGGITQSPKYLFRKEGQNVTLSCEQNLNHDAMYWYRQDPGQGLRLIYYSQIVNDFQKGDIAEGYSVSREKKESFPLTVTSAQKNPTAFYLCATAALAGNNEQFFGPGTRLTVL.

The chain has TRBV29-1 and TRBJ2-7; D not certain. The germline V gene has CDR1 SQVTM and CDR2 ANQGSEA. Trimming stripped 4 bases from V and 1 base from J, with 14 bases between. The CDR3 consists of 14 residues. This CDR3 is CSVGAAPTSYEQYF. The CDR3 bases are TGCAGCGTTGGGGCAGCTCCGACATCCTACGAGCAGTACTTC.

The chain employs TRBV19 and TRBJ1-5, with 7 bases aligning to TRBD1. Trimming took 7 bases from V and 3 from J; bases not matched to a gene: 9. The CDR3 covers 15 residues. Germline assignment: CDR1 LNHDA and CDR2 SQIVND (reference sequence). CDR3 DNA: TGTGCCAGTACCCCCGACAGGGACTTCAATCAGCCCCAGCATTTT. It is translated as CASTPDRDFNQPQHF.

This sequence joins TRBV11-2 and TRBJ2-2; D might be TRBD1 (6 bases). This CDR3 contains 15 residues. Germline CDR1 and CDR2: SGHAT and FQNNGV. Trimming cost V 4 bases and J 4 bases, with 13 bases left between them. The CDR3 region has the DNA TGTGCCAGCAGCTCCCAGGGGCCATTCACCGGGGAGCTGTTTTTT. Translated, it gives CASSSQGPFTGELFF.

This rearrangement joins TRBV6-6 to TRBJ1-1, with a tentative D call TRBD1 (6 bases). V lost 11 bases, J lost 0 bases, and 13 bases lay in between. Germline V gene data show CDR1 as MNHNY and CDR2 as SVGAGI (reference sequence). The CDR3 sequence is 13 residues long. CDR3 in amino acids: CAGQQGMNTEAFF. CDR3 DNA: TGTGCCGGACAACAGGGCATGAACACTGAAGCTTTCTTT.

This clone has more than one count but fewer than ten. This chain joins TRBV27 and TRBJ1-2; possible D gene TRBD1, 6 bases. The V and J ends lost 0 bases and 0 bases respectively, with 11 bases between them. This CDR3 has 16 amino acids. Germline CDR1 reads MNHEY; CDR2 reads SMNVEV (reference sequence). CDR3 sequence (DNA): TGTGCCAGCAGTTTATCCAGGGGCTTCGCTAACTATGGCTACACCTTC. Protein: CASSLSRGFANYGYTF.

This rearrangement joins TRBV27 to TRBJ1-2, with D maybe TRBD1 (5 bases). The CDR3 has 11 residues. The V gene lost 11 bases and the J gene lost 2 bases, with 9 bases spanning the gap. The germline V gene encodes CDR1 MNHEY and CDR2 SMNVEV (reference sequence). CDR3 nucleotides: TGTGCCGCCCGGGGGAACTATGGCTACACCTTC. Its translation: CAARGNYGYTF.

The CDR3 nucleotides read TGTGCCAGCAGTGATGGGGGCTTGAACACTGAAGCTTTCTTT. It codes for CASSDGGLNTEAFF. This chain connects TRBV6-1 to TRBJ1-1, with a weak D call TRBD1 (6 bases). Germline loops: CDR1 MNHNS, CDR2 SASEGT. CDR3 length: 14 amino acids. V was cut by 3 bases and J by 0 bases, with 8 bases left in between.

This clone has more than one count but fewer than ten. This rearrangement joins TRBV5-1 to TRBJ2-7; no firm D call. Germline values: CDR1 SGHRS, CDR2 YFSETQ. CDR3 length: 14 residues. Trimming removed 0 bases from V and 5 bases from J, with 12 bases in between. The CDR3 sequence is CASSLEFLGDEQYF. DNA for the CDR3: TGCGCCAGCAGCTTGGAGTTTTTGGGCGACGAGCAGTACTTC.

The rearrangement uses TRBV29-1 and TRBJ1-1, with TRBD1 as a possible D gene (5 bases). The CDR3 extends over 12 amino acids. Between the trimmed V and J ends, which lost 6 bases and 1 base, there was a span of 9 bases. Germline lookup yields CDR1 SQVTM and CDR2 ANQGSEA. In DNA, the CDR3 is TGCAGCGTGGACAAAGAGAACACTGAAGCTTTCTTT. Its translation is CSVDKENTEAFF.

A single count supports this clone. The CDR3 DNA sequence: TGTGCCAGCAGTACCTGGGACAGATACACAGATACGCAGTATTTT. It encodes CASSTWDRYTDTQYF. The chain is built from TRBV27 and TRBJ2-3, with 7 positions matching TRBD1. The V gene's germline CDR1 is MNHEY and CDR2 SMNVEV (reference sequence). The length of the CDR3 is 15 residues. With 5 bases clipped from V and 2 bases from J, the junction kept 7 bases outside the gene matches.

As DNA, the CDR3 is TGTGCCAGCAGTTACGGCCGGGACAGCTACTATGGCTACACCTTC. Its protein product is CASSYGRDSYYGYTF. The chain uses TRBV6-5 and TRBJ1-2; 7 bases align to TRBD1. Trimming took 2 bases from V and 3 from J; bases not matched to a gene: 6. Germline CDR1 and CDR2: MNHEY and SVGAGI. This CDR3 has 15 amino acids.

The chain is built from TRBV7-8 and TRBJ1-2; 9 positions agree with TRBD1. The CDR3 runs to 14 residues. Germline V gene sequence: CDR1 SGHVS, CDR2 FQNEAQ. Trimming removed 3 bases from V and 8 bases from J; junction bases left unmatched: 7. CDR3 sequence reads: CASSFARTGDGYTF. The CDR3 nucleotides are TGTGCCAGCAGCTTCGCCAGGACAGGGGACGGCTACACCTTC.

The chain couples TRBV28 to TRBJ2-7; a weak D match, TRBD2 (5 bases). Deletions cut 3 bases from V and 3 bases from J, with 15 bases between. Germline CDR1 is MDHEN and CDR2 is SYDVKM. The CDR3 consists of 15 residues. CDR3 bases: TGTGCCAGCAGTTTTTCGGACTTTTCCAACTACGAGCAGTACTTC. Translated: CASSFSDFSNYEQYF.

This chain links TRBV29-1 with TRBJ1-2, with TRBD1 matching 8 bases. V trimming: 7 bases; J trimming: 0 bases; junction bases outside the gene matches: 7. The CDR3 length is 14 residues. Germline V CDR1 and CDR2: SQVTM, ANQGSEA. This CDR3 reads CSARTGFANYGYTF. The CDR3 DNA reads as TGCAGCGCCCGGACAGGGTTTGCTAACTATGGCTACACCTTC.

The rearrangement links TRBV3-1 (or the pseudogene TRBV3-2) to TRBJ2-5; TRBD1 agrees at 7 bases. V lost 3 bases and J lost 9; bases outside the gene matches: 19. This CDR3 comprises 17 residues. Germline-derived CDR1 and CDR2 are LGHDT and YNNKEL (reference sequence). The CDR3 DNA is TGTGCCAGCAGCCACGAACAGGGGATCATGGCCAACGTGGCCCAGTACTTC. Translating gives CASSHEQGIMANVAQYF.

This rearrangement joins TRBV19 to TRBJ1-5, with 7 bases identical to TRBD1. Germline CDR1 reads LNHDA; CDR2 reads SQIVND (reference sequence). The trim removed 3 bases at V and 6 bases at J, leaving 8 bases unmatched. CDR3 size: 15 residues. In nucleotides, the CDR3 is TGTGCCAGTAGTATGGGTCCGACAGGGCTTCAGCCCCAGCATTTT. It encodes CASSMGPTGLQPQHF.

The CDR3 spells CASSLGQGSNQPQHF. The CDR3 coding sequence is TGTGCCAGCAGTTTAGGACAGGGGTCGAATCAGCCCCAGCATTTT. The chain is built from TRBV28 and TRBJ1-5, with 9 nucleotides matching TRBD1. The CDR3 consists of 15 residues. Trimming removed 2 bases from V and 4 bases from J; junction bases left unmatched: 3. CDR1 is MDHEN and CDR2 is SYDVKM in the germline V gene.

The chain employs TRBV11-2 and TRBJ2-1, with 10 positions matching TRBD2. Trimming took 4 bases from V and 7 from J; bases not matched to a gene: 10. Germline assignment: CDR1 SGHAT and CDR2 FQNNGV. The CDR3 sequence is 16 residues long. CDR3 sequence: CASSSSLAGIKNEQFF. The DNA of the CDR3 is TGTGCCAGCAGCTCCTCACTAGCGGGAATCAAGAATGAGCAGTTCTTC.

This chain uses TRBV3-1 (or the pseudogene TRBV3-2) with TRBJ2-1, with 9 bases lining up with TRBD2. Trimming cost V 4 bases and J 9 bases; bases outside gene matches: 16. This CDR3 has 17 residues. Germline V gene sequence: CDR1 LGHDT, CDR2 YNNKEL (reference sequence). CDR3 sequence (DNA): TGTGCCAGCAGCCTAATCAAGTGGGTAGCGGGAGTCAGTGAGCAGTTCTTC. As protein: CASSLIKWVAGVSEQFF.

This sequence joins TRBV6-5 and TRBJ1-2, with 8 bases matching TRBD1. The J segment lost 7 bases and the V segment lost 2 bases, leaving 12 bases of the junction unmatched. This CDR3 region has 16 residues. Per germline, CDR1 MNHEY and CDR2 SVGAGI. The CDR3 reads CASSYGDVGQGGGYTF. CDR3 DNA sequence: TGTGCCAGCAGTTACGGGGACGTCGGACAGGGAGGTGGCTACACCTTC.

The chain employs TRBV12-3 or TRBV12-4 and TRBJ1-6; the D is unclear. CDR3 length equals 13 residues. The V and J ends lost 6 bases and 9 bases respectively, with 12 bases between them. CDR3 in DNA: TGTGCCAGCAGCGGGGTTGAGTTTTCACCCCTCCACTTT. Translating it yields CASSGVEFSPLHF.

This clone was detected only once. The genes are TRBV6-1 and TRBJ1-2, with D maybe TRBD1 (6 bases). The CDR3 extends over 12 amino acids. V was trimmed by 10 bases and J by 8 bases, leaving 17 bases between them. Germline-derived CDR1 and CDR2 are MNHNS and SASEGT. CDR3 amino acids: CATAAAQGGYTF. As DNA, the CDR3 is TGTGCCACCGCAGCCGCCCAGGGGGGCTACACCTTC.

This rearrangement joins TRBV6-5 to TRBJ2-5; the match to TRBD1 covers 7 bases. V shed 7 bases, J shed 3 bases, and the junction held 11 bases outside the gene matches. This CDR3 comprises 15 residues. Germline V gene data show CDR1 as MNHEY and CDR2 as SVGAGI. CDR3 amino acids: CASTPLRDREETQYF. DNA of the CDR3: TGTGCCAGCACTCCCCTCCGGGACAGAGAAGAGACCCAGTACTTC.